A single T cell receptor (beta chain) is shown here with its context. Antigen: not known. This entry belongs to a study of OX40 agonist ivuxolimab in advanced cancers. Study-wide background: Patient treatment consisted of intravenous ivuxolimab administration every 2 weeks at 0.01 to 10 mg/kg. Study observations and caveats: Antigen specificity was not determined for the expanded peripheral T cells. Within 6 weeks, CD4+ and CD8+ blood T cells expanded clonally at 0.1 to 3.0 mg/kg.

Systemic immunosuppression or a history of autoimmune disease excluded patients. The method was immunoSEQ multiplex PCR; TCRdb's version includes in-frame clones alone and lacks a portion of them. The sample holds 60,000 to 85,000 clones, roughly nine tenths seen once. V was clipped by 5 bases and J by 3 bases; unmatched bases: 8. Germline CDR1 KGHSH, CDR2 LQKENI. CDR3 length equals 16 residues. The chain employs TRBV18 and TRBJ1-4; 8 nucleotides agree with TRBD1. Sample: CD4+ or CD8+ T cells sorted from blood, taken in a trial of the OX40 agonist ivuxolimab. This receptor was taken from an adult with an advanced solid tumor such as melanoma, head and neck, liver or kidney cancer. This chain's CDR3 is CASSSSQGAANEKLFF. CDR3 nucleotides: TGTGCCAGCTCATCGTCCCAGGGGGCCGCTAATGAAAAACTGTTTTTT.